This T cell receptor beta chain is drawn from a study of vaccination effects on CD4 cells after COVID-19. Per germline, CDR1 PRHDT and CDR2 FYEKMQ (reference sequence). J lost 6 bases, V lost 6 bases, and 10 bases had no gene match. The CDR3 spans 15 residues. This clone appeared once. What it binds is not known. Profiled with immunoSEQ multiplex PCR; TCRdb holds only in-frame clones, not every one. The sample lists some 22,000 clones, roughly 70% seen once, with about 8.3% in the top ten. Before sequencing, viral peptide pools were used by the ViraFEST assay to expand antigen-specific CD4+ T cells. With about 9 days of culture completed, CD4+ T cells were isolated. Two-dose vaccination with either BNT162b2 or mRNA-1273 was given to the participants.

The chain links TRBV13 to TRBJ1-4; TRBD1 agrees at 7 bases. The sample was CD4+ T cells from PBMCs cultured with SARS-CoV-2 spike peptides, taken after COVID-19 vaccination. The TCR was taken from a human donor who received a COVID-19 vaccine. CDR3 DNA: TGTGCCAGCAGGCAAAACAGGGGTGGGGATGAAAAACTGTTTTTT. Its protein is CASRQNRGGDEKLFF.